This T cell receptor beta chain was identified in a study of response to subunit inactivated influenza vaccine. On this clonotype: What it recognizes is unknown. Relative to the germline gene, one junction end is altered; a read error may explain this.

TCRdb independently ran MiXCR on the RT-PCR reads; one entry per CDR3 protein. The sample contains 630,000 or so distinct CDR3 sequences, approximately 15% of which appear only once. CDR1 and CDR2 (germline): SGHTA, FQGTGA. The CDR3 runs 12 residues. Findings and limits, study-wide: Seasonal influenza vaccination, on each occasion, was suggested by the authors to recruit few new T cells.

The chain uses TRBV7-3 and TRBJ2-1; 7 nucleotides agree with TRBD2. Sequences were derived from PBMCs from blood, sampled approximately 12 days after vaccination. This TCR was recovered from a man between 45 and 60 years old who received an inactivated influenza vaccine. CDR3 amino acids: CSSSAPSGPQFF. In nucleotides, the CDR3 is TGTTCCAGCAGCGCCCCTAGCGGACCGCAGTTCTTC.